This T cell receptor beta chain comes out of a study of shared clonotypes between healthy human individuals. Profiling relied on immunoSEQ multiplex PCR, and the TCRdb table lists in-frame clones only, not all of them. The sample includes 1.5 million to 2.5 million clones, about 95% of them seen just once. The germline gives CDR1 MRHNA, CDR2 SNTAGT. The V segment lost 0 bases and the J segment 1 base; nucleotides outside the gene matches: 1. This CDR3 is built from 15 residues. About this clone itself: The antigen remains undetermined.

Naive CD8 isolation took CD45RO-negative cells positively selected for CCR7 and excluded terminally differentiated effector memory CD45RA+ cells. The study, taken as a whole, reports: The sharing of 4.5% to 5% of naive CD4 clonotypes was seen across a handful of donors. Sample collection involved blood only; tissue repertoires are likely different.

The chain joins TRBV6-4 to TRBJ2-3, with 7 bases lining up with TRBD2. The source is a man aged 18 to 29 in good health. The sample was naive CD8+ T cells sorted from blood. Here the CDR3 DNA reads TGTGCCAGCAGTGACTCCAGCGGGGGCACAGATACGCAGTATTTT. Amino acid sequence: CASSDSSGGTDTQYF.